The 30 T cell receptor beta chains listed next were all sequenced from one sample in a study of pediatric ulcerative colitis (dated by TCRdb to about 2019). The library came from the immunoSEQ multiplex PCR assay. TCRdb limited this immuneACCESS table to in-frame rearrangements with V and J called. A share of clones is missing; checked studies link under half to unresolved V genes, and the rest is unexplained. This sample comprises 15,000 to 20,000 clones, 65% to 75% of them detected only once. Roughly 3.6% of the sample goes to the ten largest clones. During colonoscopy, one to two pinch biopsies were obtained from the rectum for research. The specimen was gut tissue. These receptors were taken from a girl aged 5 to 17 with moderate ulcerative colitis.

V is TRBV5-1 and J is TRBJ2-7; D is perhaps TRBD1 or TRBD2 (5 bases each). This CDR3 has 12 amino acids. The V end was cut by 2 bases, the J end by 3 bases, with 6 bases between. CDR1 and CDR2 (germline): SGHRS, YFSETQ. CDR3 residues: CASSFGGYEQYF. DNA of the CDR3: TGCGCCAGCAGCTTTGGGGGCTACGAGCAGTACTTC.

This sequence joins TRBV28 and TRBJ2-7; 7 positions match TRBD1. V lost 5 bases, J lost 6 bases, and 7 bases stayed unmatched. CDR1 MDHEN and CDR2 SYDVKM come from the germline V gene. The CDR3 is 13 amino acids. The CDR3 region is CASSGGQAREQYF. CDR3 nucleotide sequence: TGTGCCAGCAGTGGCGGACAGGCACGCGAGCAGTACTTC. Full variable domain (missing parts from reference TRBV28 and TRBJ2-7): DVKVTQSSRYLVKRTGEKVFLECVQDMDHENMFWYRQDPGLGLRLIYFSYDVKMKEKGDIPEGYSVSREKKERFSLILESASTNQTSMYLCASSGGQAREQYFGPGTRLTVT.

This clone was seen a few times. The rearrangement uses TRBV7-2 and TRBJ2-7; a possible D gene is TRBD1 (5 bases). Between the trimmed V and J ends, which lost 3 bases and 3 bases, there was a span of 9 bases. This CDR3 contains 13 residues. Germline-derived CDR1 and CDR2 are SGHTA and FQGNSA. The CDR3 sequence is CASSFQGGYEQYF. The CDR3 region has the DNA TGTGCCAGCAGCTTCCAGGGTGGCTACGAGCAGTACTTC.

The chain has TRBV7-2 and TRBJ1-4; D may be TRBD1 (6 bases). The CDR3 sequence is 15 residues long. Germline V CDR1 and CDR2: SGHTA, FQGNSA. V was pared by 1 base and J by 8 bases, with 14 bases between. The CDR3 DNA follows: TGTGCCAGCAGCTTAGTCAACAGGGCGGGAGAAAAACTGTTTTTT. It specifies CASSLVNRAGEKLFF.

This clone is judged medium-sized (0.01 to 0.1%). The chain has TRBV29-1 and TRBJ2-5; a weak D match, TRBD2 (6 bases). The CDR3 runs 13 residues. Germline assignment: CDR1 SQVTM and CDR2 ANQGSEA. Deletions cut 1 base from V and 5 bases from J, with 11 bases between. This CDR3 is CSVEGRVGETQYF. The CDR3 bases are TGCAGCGTTGAAGGGAGGGTAGGGGAGACCCAGTACTTC.

This chain connects TRBV28 to TRBJ2-1; a possible D gene is TRBD2 (5 bases). Per the germline V gene, CDR1 is MDHEN and CDR2 is SYDVKM. The CDR3 spans 16 residues. V was shortened by 6 bases and J by 2 bases, with 17 bases between the two germline ends. This chain's CDR3 is CASSPGGLPTYNEQFF. CDR3 nucleotides: TGTGCCAGCAGCCCCGGCGGGCTCCCCACCTACAATGAGCAGTTCTTC. The full variable domain, with the rest looked up from reference TRBV28 and TRBJ2-1, is DVKVTQSSRYLVKRTGEKVFLECVQDMDHENMFWYRQDPGLGLRLIYFSYDVKMKEKGDIPEGYSVSREKKERFSLILESASTNQTSMYLCASSPGGLPTYNEQFFGPGTRLTVL.

The chain uses TRBV2 and TRBJ1-1; D is uncertain. CDR1 and CDR2 from the germline V gene are SNHLY and FYNNEI. Between the trimmed V and J ends, which lost 6 bases and 7 bases, there was a span of 15 bases. The CDR3 sequence is 13 residues long. CDR3 amino acids: CASRFKGGSEAFF. The CDR3 DNA is TGTGCCAGCAGATTCAAGGGTGGTAGTGAAGCTTTCTTT.

The rearrangement links TRBV11-2 to TRBJ1-4; D not certain. This CDR3 spans 14 amino acids. V gave up 3 bases and J gave up 4 bases, with 9 bases separating them. Germline assignment: CDR1 SGHAT and CDR2 FQNNGV. DNA for the CDR3: TGTGCCAGCAGCTTGAATCGGGTTAATGAAAAACTGTTTTTT. This sequence encodes CASSLNRVNEKLFF.

The chain links TRBV4-2 to TRBJ2-7; weak D call: TRBD2 (5 bases). The length of the CDR3 is 16 residues. Deletions cut 0 bases from V and 3 bases from J, with 15 bases between. CDR1 LGHNA and CDR2 YNFKEQ come from the germline V gene. CDR3 loop: CASSQDVRALHYEQYF. CDR3 bases: TGTGCCAGCAGCCAAGATGTGAGGGCCCTACACTACGAGCAGTACTTC.

The chain carries TRBV4-2 and TRBJ2-3; TRBD2 matches 14 bases. This CDR3 contains 18 residues. In germline, CDR1 is LGHNA, CDR2 YNFKEQ. The J segment lost 1 base and the V segment lost 1 base, leaving 4 bases of the junction unmatched. CDR3 DNA: TGTGCCAGCAGCCAAGGACTAGCGGGGGGGCCGGGCACAGATACGCAGTATTTT. This encodes CASSQGLAGGPGTDTQYF.

The genes are TRBV5-4 and TRBJ2-7, with 9 bases fitting TRBD1. V dropped 3 bases and J dropped 5; count of bases not matched to a gene: 15. CDR3 size: 17 residues. CDR1 is SGHNT, CDR2 YYREEE, per germline (reference sequence). The CDR3 DNA is TGTGCCAGCAGCTCCCTCCCGAGGGACAGGGCTATCCACGAGCAGTACTTC. This sequence encodes CASSSLPRDRAIHEQYF.

The count of this clone is one. This CDR3 fails to terminate in the conserved phenylalanine or tryptophan, so it likely reflects a read error. No DNA is shown, since the ends of the CDR3 on it are uncertain; the CDR3 is the one TCRdb lists. The CDR3 protein is CASSPTRGLFSI. The rearrangement joins TRBV18 to TRBJ2-7. Termini included, the CDR3 measures 12 amino acids. The V gene's germline CDR1 is KGHSH and CDR2 LQKENI.

DNA for the CDR3: TGTGCCAGCAGCTTGGGGGCGAACACTGAAGCTTTCTTT. Its translation: CASSLGANTEAFF. The J gene is TRBJ1-1, the V gene TRBV11-1; D perhaps matches TRBD1 (6 bases). The V gene lost 3 bases and the J gene lost 1 base, with 6 bases spanning the gap. In germline, CDR1 is SGHAT, CDR2 FQDESV (reference sequence). The CDR3 is made up of 13 amino acids.

This clone occurred once. DNA of the CDR3: TGTGCCAGCAGTTACTCCTACAGGGCAGACACCGGGGAGCTGTTTTTT. Translating it yields CASSYSYRADTGELFF. This sequence joins TRBV6-6 and TRBJ2-2, with D tentatively TRBD1 (6 bases). Germline V gene sequence: CDR1 MNHNY, CDR2 SVGAGI (reference sequence). With 0 bases removed from V and 3 bases from J, the gap between germline ends came to 11 bases. The CDR3 has 16 amino acids.

This clone was found a few times. Other DNA sequences from this sample encode an identical CDR3 as well. The gene calls are TRBV6-5 and TRBJ1-1; 7 positions match TRBD1. The CDR3 has 14 amino acids. After removal of 5 bases from V and 3 bases from J, the junction contained 6 bases not matched to a gene. In germline, CDR1 is MNHEY, CDR2 SVGAGI. In DNA form, the CDR3 reads TGTGCCAGCAGTAAACAGGGGAGGGACACTGAAGCTTTCTTT. Protein: CASSKQGRDTEAFF.

J is TRBJ2-7 and V is TRBV5-8; 10 bases fit TRBD1. CDR1 is SGHTS and CDR2 is YDEGEE in the germline V gene. V trimming: 4 bases; J trimming: 3 bases; junction bases outside the gene matches: 10. The CDR3 spans 16 residues. The CDR3 bases are TGTGCCAGCAGCCCGCTTCGAGACAGGGGGCTCTACGAGCAGTACTTC. It yields the protein CASSPLRDRGLYEQYF.

V and J are TRBV5-6 and TRBJ1-2; 10 nucleotides line up with TRBD1. The CDR3 sequence is 14 residues long. Trimming removed 5 bases from V and 4 bases from J; junction bases left unmatched: 5. The germline V gene encodes CDR1 SGHDT and CDR2 YYEEEE. CDR3 in amino acids: CASSGQGGFYGYTF. As DNA, the CDR3 is TGTGCCAGCAGTGGACAGGGGGGCTTCTATGGCTACACCTTC.

This clone was picked up a small number of times. The chain joins TRBV5-4 to TRBJ1-4; D uncertain. The CDR3 runs 14 residues. CDR1 and CDR2 from the germline V gene are SGHNT and YYREEE (reference sequence). The germline V and J ends were trimmed by 5 bases and 3 bases, with 11 bases remaining between them. This chain's CDR3 is CASSKGEANEKLFF. The CDR3 bases are TGTGCCAGCAGTAAGGGTGAAGCTAATGAAAAACTGTTTTTT.

The CDR3 DNA is TGTGCCAGCAGCCCCTTCGAGGTAGCGGCGCACCAAGAGACCCAGTACTTC. This gives the protein CASSPFEVAAHQETQYF. The V and J genes are TRBV5-6 and TRBJ2-5, with D maybe TRBD2 (6 bases). This CDR3 region has 17 residues. In germline, CDR1 is SGHDT, CDR2 YYEEEE. Trimming removed 4 bases at V and 0 bases at J, with 19 bases between. The entire variable domain, with the rest obtained from reference TRBV5-6 and TRBJ2-5, is as follows: DAGVTQSPTHLIKTRGQQVTLRCSPKSGHDTVSWYQQALGQGPQFIFQYYEEEERQRGNFPDRFSGHQFPNYSSELNVNALLLGDSALYLCASSPFEVAAHQETQYFGPGTRLLVL.

The chain couples TRBV7-8 to TRBJ2-3, with no clear D. The CDR3 contains 12 residues. Germline CDR1 is SGHVS and CDR2 is FQNEAQ. The germline V and J ends were trimmed by 2 bases and 6 bases, with 6 bases remaining between them. CDR3 in amino acids: CASSLIGDTQYF. Written as DNA, the CDR3 is TGTGCCAGCAGCTTAATAGGGGATACGCAGTATTTT.

This clone was counted only a few times. The chain links TRBV5-1 to TRBJ2-5, with TRBD2 as a possible D gene (5 bases). V gave up 2 bases and J gave up 2 bases, with 7 bases separating them. This CDR3 has 13 amino acids. CDR1 SGHRS and CDR2 YFSETQ come from the germline V gene. The CDR3, as DNA: TGCGCCAGCAGCTTAGCGGTACAAGAGACCCAGTACTTC. It specifies CASSLAVQETQYF. Complete variable domain (other parts from reference TRBV5-1 and TRBJ2-5): KAGVTQTPRYLIKTRGQQVTLSCSPISGHRSVSWYQQTPGQGLQFLFEYFSETQRNKGNFPGRFSGRQFSNSRSEMNVSTLELGDSALYLCASSLAVQETQYFGPGTRLLVL.

This clone appeared a few times. The CDR3 region is CASNDPEQTYEQYF. The CDR3 DNA sequence: TGTGCCAGCAATGACCCCGAGCAAACCTACGAGCAGTACTTC. V is TRBV2 and J is TRBJ2-7; D is unclear. The germline V gene has CDR1 SNHLY and CDR2 FYNNEI. The germline V and J ends were trimmed by 7 bases and 2 bases, with 15 bases remaining between them. CDR3 size: 14 residues.

The chain employs TRBV11-3 and TRBJ2-1; D call uncertain. The CDR3 covers 17 residues. The ends were cut back, 1 base at V and 4 bases at J, with 17 bases in the middle. Germline CDR1 and CDR2: SGHNT and YENEEA. In DNA form, the CDR3 reads TGTGCCAGCAGCTTAGGCTACCCCGGGCTACCTTACAATGAGCAGTTCTTC. Residues: CASSLGYPGLPYNEQFF.

The rearrangement uses TRBV13 and TRBJ1-1; perhaps TRBD1 as D (6 bases). Germline CDR1 PRHDT, CDR2 FYEKMQ (reference sequence). CDR3 size: 13 residues. Trimming cost V 0 bases and J 8 bases, with 10 bases left between them. CDR3 in DNA: TGTGCCAGCAGCTTAGGACAGGGAGGGGAAGCTTTCTTT. As protein: CASSLGQGGEAFF.

V is TRBV10-3 and J is TRBJ1-2; 9 bases match TRBD1. From germline, CDR1 is ENHRY and CDR2 SYGVKD. This CDR3 spans 12 amino acids. V shed 8 bases and J 2 bases; nucleotides not matched to a gene: 0. CDR3 nucleotides: TGTGCCATCGGGACAGGGAACTATGGCTACACCTTC. It encodes CAIGTGNYGYTF.

The J gene is TRBJ1-2, the V gene TRBV9, with 9 positions matching TRBD1. Per germline, CDR1 SGDLS and CDR2 YYNGEE. CDR3 size: 15 residues. J was trimmed by 5 bases and V by 0 bases; bases with no gene match: 5. CDR3 residues: CASSVASGTGYGYTF. Written as DNA, the CDR3 is TGTGCCAGCAGCGTAGCGTCCGGGACAGGGTATGGCTACACCTTC.

J is TRBJ2-1 and V is TRBV6-1; 8 bases map to TRBD1. Germline assignment: CDR1 MNHNS and CDR2 SASEGT. V trimming: 5 bases; J trimming: 7 bases; junction bases outside the gene matches: 1. The CDR3 runs to 12 residues. CDR3 loop: CASSRTGNEQFF. In DNA, the CDR3 is TGTGCCAGCAGTCGGACAGGGAATGAGCAGTTCTTC.

The chain is built from TRBV18 and TRBJ2-6; 11 bases fit TRBD1. From germline, CDR1 is KGHSH and CDR2 LQKENI. Trimming removed 2 bases from V and 1 base from J; junction bases left unmatched: 4. The CDR3 length is 18 residues. CDR3 region: CASSPKGQGASGANVLTF. The CDR3 DNA reads TGTGCCAGCTCACCAAAAGGACAGGGGGCGTCTGGGGCCAACGTCCTGACTTTC.

This clone was seen a few times. The chain uses TRBV2 and TRBJ1-1, with D uncertain. This CDR3 spans 14 amino acids. Per the germline V gene, CDR1 is SNHLY and CDR2 is FYNNEI. Trimming took 4 bases from V and 1 from J, leaving 10 bases between them. As DNA, the CDR3 is TGTGCCAGCAGTGGGACCCGCGCGAACACTGAAGCTTTCTTT. Its protein is CASSGTRANTEAFF.

The chain joins TRBV6-6 to TRBJ2-1; TRBD2 matches at 7 bases. Germline V gene lookup returns CDR1 MNHNY and CDR2 SVGAGI (reference sequence). After removal of 0 bases from V and 8 bases from J, the junction contained 7 bases not matched to a gene. The CDR3 totals 15 residues. Here the CDR3 DNA reads TGTGCCAGCAGTTACTCAGGTCGGGGGGTCTATGAGCAGTTCTTC. The encoded protein is CASSYSGRGVYEQFF.